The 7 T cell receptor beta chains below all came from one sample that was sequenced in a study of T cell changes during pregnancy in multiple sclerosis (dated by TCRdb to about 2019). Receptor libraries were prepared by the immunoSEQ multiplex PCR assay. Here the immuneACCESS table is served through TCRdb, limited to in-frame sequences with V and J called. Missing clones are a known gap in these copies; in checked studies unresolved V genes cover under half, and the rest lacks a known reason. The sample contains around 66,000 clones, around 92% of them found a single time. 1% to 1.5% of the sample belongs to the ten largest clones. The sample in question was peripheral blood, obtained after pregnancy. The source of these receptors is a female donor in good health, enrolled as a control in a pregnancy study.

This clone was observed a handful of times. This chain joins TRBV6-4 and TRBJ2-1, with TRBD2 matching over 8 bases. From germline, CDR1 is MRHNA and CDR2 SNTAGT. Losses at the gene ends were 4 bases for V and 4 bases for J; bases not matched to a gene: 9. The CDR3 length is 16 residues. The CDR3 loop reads CASSVTGTSGYNEQFF. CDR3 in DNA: TGTGCCAGCAGTGTCACCGGGACTAGTGGGTACAATGAGCAGTTCTTC.

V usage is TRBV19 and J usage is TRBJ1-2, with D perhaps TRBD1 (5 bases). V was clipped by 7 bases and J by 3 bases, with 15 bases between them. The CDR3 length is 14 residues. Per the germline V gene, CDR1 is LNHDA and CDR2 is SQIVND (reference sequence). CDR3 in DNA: TGTGCCAGTACCGGGGGGTGGGAAGACTATGGCTACACCTTC. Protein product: CASTGGWEDYGYTF.

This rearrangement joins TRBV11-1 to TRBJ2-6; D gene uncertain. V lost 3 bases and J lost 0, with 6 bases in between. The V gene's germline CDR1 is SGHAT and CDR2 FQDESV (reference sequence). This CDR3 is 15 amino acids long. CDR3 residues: CASSFGFSGANVLTF. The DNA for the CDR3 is TGTGCCAGCAGCTTCGGGTTCTCTGGGGCCAACGTCCTGACTTTC.

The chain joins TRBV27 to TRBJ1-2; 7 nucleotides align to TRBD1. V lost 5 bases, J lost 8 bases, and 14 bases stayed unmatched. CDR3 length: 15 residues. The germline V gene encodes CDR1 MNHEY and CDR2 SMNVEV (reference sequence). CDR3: CASSPTHLGGAGYTF. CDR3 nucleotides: TGTGCCAGCAGTCCTACACACTTAGGGGGCGCCGGCTACACCTTC.

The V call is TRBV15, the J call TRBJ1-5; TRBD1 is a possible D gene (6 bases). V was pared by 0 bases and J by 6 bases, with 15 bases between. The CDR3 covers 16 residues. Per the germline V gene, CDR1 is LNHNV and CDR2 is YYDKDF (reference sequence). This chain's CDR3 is CATSRDLFTRGQPQHF. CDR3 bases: TGTGCCACCAGCAGAGATCTGTTTACCAGGGGTCAGCCCCAGCATTTT.

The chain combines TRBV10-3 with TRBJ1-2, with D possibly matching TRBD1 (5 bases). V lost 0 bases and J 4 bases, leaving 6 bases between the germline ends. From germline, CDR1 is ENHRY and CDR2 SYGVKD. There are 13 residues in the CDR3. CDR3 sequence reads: CAISESGGYGYTF. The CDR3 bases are TGTGCCATCAGTGAGTCGGGGGGCTATGGCTACACCTTC.

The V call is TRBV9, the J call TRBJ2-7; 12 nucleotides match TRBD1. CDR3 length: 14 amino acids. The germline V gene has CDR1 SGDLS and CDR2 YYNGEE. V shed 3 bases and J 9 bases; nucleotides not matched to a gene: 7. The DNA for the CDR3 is TGTGCCAGCAGCGCCGGGACAGGGGGCTTCGGGCAGTACTTC. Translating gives CASSAGTGGFGQYF.